This T cell receptor beta chain is drawn from a study of cytomegalovirus exposure and HLA in healthy donors. Study context: Among the approximately 400 donors who were genotyped, about 86% fell in the genetic ancestry cluster that is associated with self-reported Caucasian donors.

Concerning this clone itself: Antigen: not known.

V dropped 4 bases and J dropped 6 bases, with 16 bases sitting between them. This CDR3 is 14 amino acids long. Germline CDR1 reads SEHNR; CDR2 reads FQNEAQ (reference sequence). General study findings and limits: Diagnosis of cytomegalovirus status made by the classifier reportedly showed high specificity and sensitivity. Information on immune exposure was restricted to one variable (CMV serostatus). In vitro experiments confirmed that three CMV-associated chains were specific for CMV antigens.

It was with 60 Vbeta and 13 Jbeta primers that the PCR ran. TCRdb's table, derived via immunoSEQ multiplex PCR, lists solely in-frame clones and lacks some. The sample features 100,000 to 150,000 clones, with approximately 1.6% in its top ten. The chain combines TRBV7-9 with TRBJ2-7; D is perhaps TRBD2 (6 bases). This sequence was found in a woman between 40 and 50 years old in good health and CMV-seropositive. Sequenced: PBMCs. Written as DNA, the CDR3 is TGTGCCAGCAGCTGGGGACTGGAGGGTCTCGAGCAGTACTTC. Its translation is CASSWGLEGLEQYF.